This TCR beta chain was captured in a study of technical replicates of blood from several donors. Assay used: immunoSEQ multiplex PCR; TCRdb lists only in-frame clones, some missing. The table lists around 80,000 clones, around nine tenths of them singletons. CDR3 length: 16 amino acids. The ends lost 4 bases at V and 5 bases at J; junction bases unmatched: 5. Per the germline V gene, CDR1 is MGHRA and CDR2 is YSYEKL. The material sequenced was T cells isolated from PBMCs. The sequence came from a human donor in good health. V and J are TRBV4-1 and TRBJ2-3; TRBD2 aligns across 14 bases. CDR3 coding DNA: TGCGCCAGCAGCCCTGGGACTAGCGGGAGAATAGATACGCAGTATTTT. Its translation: CASSPGTSGRIDTQYF.